These 9 T cell receptor beta chains share one sample of origin, sequenced in a study of OX40 agonist ivuxolimab in advanced cancers. Method: immunoSEQ multiplex PCR; TCRdb's copy keeps in-frame clones and lacks some. The data contain 60,000 to 70,000 clones, roughly four fifths of them singletons. The material was CD4+ or CD8+ T cells sorted from blood, obtained in a trial of the OX40 agonist ivuxolimab. All receptors derive from an adult with an advanced solid tumor such as melanoma, head and neck, liver or kidney cancer.

This clone was counted a single time. The chain couples TRBV7-9 to TRBJ2-6; D is tentatively TRBD1 or TRBD2 (5 bases each). The CDR3 totals 15 residues. Trimming cost V 5 bases and J 3 bases, with 11 bases left between them. Looked up from germline, CDR1 is SEHNR and CDR2 is FQNEAQ (reference sequence). The CDR3 sequence: CASSRRGDGANVLTF. As DNA, the CDR3 is TGTGCCAGCAGCCGACGAGGGGATGGGGCCAACGTCCTGACTTTC.

V usage is TRBV15 and J usage is TRBJ2-5; D perhaps matches TRBD2 (7 bases). V dropped 0 bases and J dropped 6 bases, with 17 bases sitting between them. The germline CDR1 and CDR2 sequences are LNHNV and YYDKDF (reference sequence). The CDR3 has 16 amino acids. The DNA for the CDR3 is TGTGCCACCAGCAGAGAGCGGGGCGGGGGCGTAAAGACCCAGTACTTC. It yields the protein CATSRERGGGVKTQYF.

The V and J genes are TRBV7-3 and TRBJ2-1; maybe TRBD2 (5 bases). CDR1 is SGHTA and CDR2 is FQGTGA in the germline V gene. The CDR3 sequence is 12 residues long. The V and J ends lost 4 bases and 8 bases respectively, with 9 bases between them. Written as DNA, the CDR3 is TGTGCCAGCAGCTCCGGAGGCGATGAGCAGTTCTTC. Its translation is CASSSGGDEQFF.

The V gene is TRBV28, the J gene TRBJ2-5; 7 positions match TRBD2. This CDR3 comprises 15 residues. With V trimmed by 3 bases and J by 3 bases, 7 bases remained unmatched. Germline CDR1 MDHEN, CDR2 SYDVKM. Written as DNA, the CDR3 is TGTGCCAGCAGTTTCCCCCCGGGGAGGGAAGAGACCCAGTACTTC. Translating it yields CASSFPPGREETQYF.

This clone was observed a single time. V gene TRBV10-3 combines with J gene TRBJ2-1; TRBD2 matches at 13 bases. This CDR3 spans 17 amino acids. Germline V gene sequence: CDR1 ENHRY, CDR2 SYGVKD. V gave up 4 bases and J gave up 8 bases; unmatched junction bases: 11. In DNA form, the CDR3 reads TGTGCCATCAGTGGTGGGACTAGCGGGGAGGTCTGGGATGAGCAGTTCTTC. Protein product: CAISGGTSGEVWDEQFF.

The V and J genes are TRBV28 and TRBJ2-3; D unclear. V dropped 6 bases and J dropped 4 bases, with 11 bases sitting between them. Germline V lookup: CDR1 MDHEN, CDR2 SYDVKM. This CDR3 comprises 13 residues. CDR3 in DNA: TGTGCCAGCAGGTACTCGGGCTCAGATACGCAGTATTTT. Translated, it gives CASRYSGSDTQYF.

This sequence joins TRBV7-9 and TRBJ2-3; 11 positions match TRBD2. With 5 bases clipped from V and 0 bases from J, the junction kept 10 bases outside the gene matches. Germline V gene data show CDR1 as SEHNR and CDR2 as FQNEAQ (reference sequence). This CDR3 is built from 18 residues. The CDR3 here is CASSPLSGGDSSTDTQYF. The CDR3 DNA reads as TGTGCCAGCAGCCCCCTTAGCGGGGGGGATTCTAGCACAGATACGCAGTATTTT.

The chain couples TRBV4-1 to TRBJ2-5; D is unresolved. Germline V gene sequence: CDR1 MGHRA, CDR2 YSYEKL. The CDR3 is made up of 14 amino acids. V was pared by 1 base and J by 5 bases, with 11 bases between. CDR3 residues: CASSQGIWSETQYF. For the CDR3, the DNA is TGCGCCAGCAGCCAAGGGATTTGGTCGGAGACCCAGTACTTC.

The CDR3 coding sequence is TGTGCCAGCAGTTATCTGGGGAATACCTACGAGCAGTACGTC. This encodes CASSYLGNTYEQYV. The V call is TRBV2, the J call TRBJ2-7; no definite D call. Germline assignment: CDR1 SNHLY and CDR2 FYNNEI. This CDR3 contains 14 residues. Trimming took off 5 bases at V and 2 bases at J, with 13 bases between the two ends.